This T cell receptor beta chain was sequenced in a study of early T cells in non-severe SARS-CoV-2 infection. On the study more broadly: Investigators sequenced bulk RNA drawn from unsorted whole blood, and chains remained unpaired. Study outcomes and limitations: VDJdb-based annotation leaned toward anti-spike CD8 responses and missed private and CD4 specificities.

Individual cDNA molecules received unique molecular identifiers during library preparation. TCRdb passed the 5' RACE reads through MiXCR, listing each CDR3 protein once. The sample shows roughly 58,000 distinct CDR3 sequences, approximately 6% of them seen only once. V lost 4 bases to trimming and J lost 2 bases, with 21 bases between them. Germline V gives CDR1 GTSNPN, CDR2 SVGIG (reference sequence). This CDR3 is 17 amino acids long. This clonotype was seen a few times. Its antigen remains unknown. The sequencing input was whole blood. The source of this sequence is an adult who was a healthcare worker with PCR-confirmed SARS-CoV-2 infection or an uninfected control (not recorded which). The chain is built from TRBV30 and TRBJ2-1, with D maybe TRBD1 (6 bases). In nucleotides, the CDR3 is TGTGCCTGGACGGAAGGTTTTAGGGGGAAAGCCTACAATGAGCAGTTCTTC. Translating it yields CAWTEGFRGKAYNEQFF.